The 20 T cell receptor beta chains below come from one sample, sequenced in a study of response to subunit inactivated influenza vaccine. One entry per CDR3 protein results from TCRdb running MiXCR on the RT-PCR reads. This table has more than 600,000 distinct CDR3 sequences, about 18% appearing once. The sample consisted of PBMCs from blood, taken about 5 days after vaccination. These receptors came from a man aged 50-60 years who received an inactivated influenza vaccine.

This sequence joins TRBV28 and TRBJ2-6; D might be TRBD2 (6 bases). V was cut by 8 bases and J by 0 bases, with 11 bases left in between. CDR3 size: 15 residues. The germline V gene encodes CDR1 MDHEN and CDR2 SYDVKM. CDR3 sequence reads: CASETSSSGANVLTF. The CDR3 bases are TGTGCCAGCGAGACTAGTTCCTCTGGGGCCAACGTCCTGACTTTC. The full variable domain, with the rest looked up from reference TRBV28 and TRBJ2-6, is DVKVTQSSRYLVKRTGEKVFLECVQDMDHENMFWYRQDPGLGLRLIYFSYDVKMKEKGDIPEGYSVSREKKERFSLILESASTNQTSMYLCASETSSSGANVLTFGAGSRLTVL.

This chain connects TRBV12-3 or TRBV12-4 to TRBJ2-4, with D perhaps given as TRBD1 or TRBD2 (5 bases each). The CDR3 contains 18 residues. V gave up 5 bases and J gave up 2 bases, with 22 bases separating them. The CDR3 protein is CASSPAPGDVVPKNIQYF. The CDR3 DNA reads TGTGCCAGCAGTCCCGCCCCCGGGGACGTTGTGCCCAAAAACATTCAGTACTTC.

The chain joins TRBV12-3 or TRBV12-4 to TRBJ1-4; D is perhaps TRBD1 (5 bases). V was trimmed by 1 base and J by 4 bases, leaving 10 bases between them. There are 15 residues in the CDR3. DNA of the CDR3: TGTGCCAGCAGTTTAGTCGGGGGGAGTAATGAAAAACTGTTTTTT. Its translation: CASSLVGGSNEKLFF.

This clonotype appeared a few times. The chain links TRBV12-3 or TRBV12-4 to TRBJ2-1; 8 bases line up with TRBD2. Losses at the gene ends were 5 bases for V and 2 bases for J; bases not matched to a gene: 8. The CDR3 consists of 16 residues. In nucleotides, the CDR3 is TGTGCCAGCAGTCCTCGGACTAGCAACCCCTACAATGAGCAGTTCTTC. This codes for CASSPRTSNPYNEQFF.

The V call is TRBV3-1, the J call TRBJ2-7; no firm D call. The germline V gene encodes CDR1 LGHDT and CDR2 YNNKEL (reference sequence). Trimming removed 1 base at V and 3 bases at J, with 10 bases between. The CDR3 spans 14 residues. CDR3 DNA sequence: TGTGCCAGCAGCCAAGCTAGTCTCCACTACGAGCAGTACTTC. Protein product: CASSQASLHYEQYF.

The chain joins TRBV6-2 or TRBV6-3 to TRBJ2-3; D is undetermined. Trimming shortened V by 6 bases and J by 7 bases, and 17 bases separated the two germline ends. Germline V lookup: CDR1 MNHEY, CDR2 SVGEGT. The CDR3 covers 14 residues. The CDR3 is CASRNPPATNTQYF. CDR3 DNA: TGTGCCAGCAGGAATCCACCAGCGACGAATACGCAGTATTTT.

This clonotype was observed a few times. The CDR3 region has the DNA TGTGCCACCAGCAGACGTAGGTCCTCTGGGCAGGGCTCTGAAGCTTTCTTT. It specifies CATSRRRSSGQGSEAFF. The rearrangement uses TRBV15 and TRBJ1-1; TRBD1 might be the D (5 bases). The CDR3 runs 17 residues. Germline V gene data show CDR1 as LNHNV and CDR2 as YYDKDF (reference sequence). Between the trimmed V and J ends, which lost 2 bases and 6 bases, there was a span of 22 bases.

Remarks on this clonotype: This clone may be a read error of a much larger clone one base away. V and J are TRBV20-1 and TRBJ2-5; D not certain. The germline gives CDR1 DFQATT, CDR2 SNEGSKA (reference sequence). This CDR3 has 11 amino acids. V lost 6 bases, J lost 5 bases, and 10 bases lay in between. The CDR3 sequence is CSAHERETQYF. In nucleotides, the CDR3 is TGCAGTGCGCACGAAAGGGAGACCCAGTACTTC.

This clonotype occurred a few times. V usage is TRBV27 and J usage is TRBJ1-1; D is unresolved. Trimming removed 7 bases from V and 6 bases from J, with 12 bases in between. CDR3 size: 12 residues. Germline values: CDR1 MNHEY, CDR2 SMNVEV (reference sequence). This chain's CDR3 is CASNAGNAEAFF. The CDR3 nucleotides are TGTGCCAGCAATGCTGGCAACGCTGAAGCTTTCTTT.

This clonotype turned up a few times. The chain uses TRBV6-5 and TRBJ2-1; D might be TRBD2 (6 bases). V was clipped by 4 bases and J by 5 bases, with 15 bases between them. Germline CDR1 and CDR2: MNHEY and SVGAGI. This CDR3 contains 15 residues. The DNA of the CDR3 is TGTGCCAGCAGTTTCGGATGGGGGACTCACAATGAGCAGTTCTTC. This gives the protein CASSFGWGTHNEQFF.

The V and J genes are TRBV5-1 and TRBJ2-3; 7 bases are shared with TRBD1. The junction had 4 bases not matched to a gene; V was cut back by 0 bases and J by 0 bases. The CDR3 is 16 residues long. In germline, CDR1 is SGHRS, CDR2 YFSETQ. In nucleotides, the CDR3 is TGCGCCAGCAGCTTGGTGGGGACAGCTAGCACAGATACGCAGTATTTT. As protein: CASSLVGTASTDTQYF.

The genes are TRBV5-6 and TRBJ2-7; D remains unclear. The ends were cut back, 4 bases at V and 6 bases at J, with 11 bases in the middle. This CDR3 has 12 residues. Germline V gene sequence: CDR1 SGHDT, CDR2 YYEEEE. The CDR3 reads CASSGLGGEQYF. Written as DNA, the CDR3 is TGTGCCAGCAGCGGGTTGGGCGGCGAGCAGTACTTC.

This clonotype turned up a few times. The chain combines TRBV28 with TRBJ2-7; possibly TRBD1 or TRBD2 for D (5 bases each). CDR3 size: 14 residues. Trimming took off 3 bases at V and 4 bases at J, with 13 bases between the two ends. Germline V gene lookup returns CDR1 MDHEN and CDR2 SYDVKM. CDR3 coding DNA: TGTGCCAGCAGTTTTACGGGGCCGAGTTACGAGCAGTACTTC. The encoded protein is CASSFTGPSYEQYF. The entire variable domain, with the rest obtained from reference TRBV28 and TRBJ2-7, is as follows: DVKVTQSSRYLVKRTGEKVFLECVQDMDHENMFWYRQDPGLGLRLIYFSYDVKMKEKGDIPEGYSVSREKKERFSLILESASTNQTSMYLCASSFTGPSYEQYFGPGTRLTVT.

The rearrangement links TRBV7-9 to TRBJ2-5, with D hard to call. The germline gives CDR1 SEHNR, CDR2 FQNEAQ (reference sequence). This CDR3 is built from 17 residues. The V and J ends lost 2 bases and 2 bases respectively, with 18 bases between them. The CDR3 nucleotides read TGTGCCAGCAGCTTACCCATCTTTGTAGGAGAGCAAGAGACCCAGTACTTC. This codes for CASSLPIFVGEQETQYF.

This clonotype was picked up many times. The rearrangement uses TRBV29-1 and TRBJ2-3; D is unresolved. Germline values: CDR1 SQVTM, CDR2 ANQGSEA. V was shortened by 3 bases and J by 7 bases, with 8 bases between the two germline ends. The CDR3 extends over 11 amino acids. CDR3 in amino acids: CSVEAGHTQYF. In nucleotides, the CDR3 is TGCAGCGTTGAGGCAGGCCATACGCAGTATTTT.

This clonotype was picked up a small number of times. The chain carries TRBV20-1 and TRBJ2-5; tentative D call: TRBD1 (5 bases). Trimming shortened V by 3 bases and J by 1 base, and 9 bases separated the two germline ends. The germline CDR1 and CDR2 sequences are DFQATT and SNEGSKA (reference sequence). The CDR3 extends over 13 amino acids. The CDR3 sequence: CSASRVSQETQYF. Here the CDR3 DNA reads TGCAGTGCTAGCAGGGTGTCCCAAGAGACCCAGTACTTC.

The chain joins TRBV7-8 to TRBJ1-2, with 8 bases lining up with TRBD1. The CDR3 has 15 amino acids. Trimming took 5 bases from V and 4 from J; bases not matched to a gene: 9. Germline values: CDR1 SGHVS, CDR2 FQNEAQ. The CDR3 here is CASSLSGQGSYGYTF. CDR3 in DNA: TGTGCCAGCAGCCTATCCGGACAGGGATCCTATGGCTACACCTTC.

There are a few counts of this clonotype. The genes are TRBV7-2 and TRBJ2-1; unclear D gene. CDR3 length: 11 residues. With 5 bases removed from V and 8 bases from J, the gap between germline ends came to 7 bases. Germline CDR1 is SGHTA and CDR2 is FQGNSA. The chain's CDR3 is CASSVFDEQFF. In DNA form, the CDR3 reads TGTGCCAGCAGCGTGTTTGATGAGCAGTTCTTC.

This clonotype appeared a few times. This chain joins TRBV20-1 and TRBJ2-2, with D possibly matching TRBD1 (5 bases). Per germline, CDR1 DFQATT and CDR2 SNEGSKA (reference sequence). The CDR3 extends over 13 amino acids. CDR3 sequence (DNA): TGCAGGGTCGACAGAGGGAACACCGGGGAGCTGTTTTTT. This codes for CRVDRGNTGELFF.

The chain recombines TRBV10-3 with TRBJ2-1, with TRBD2 as a possible D gene (6 bases). V lost 6 bases and J lost 0, with 9 bases in between. The V gene's germline CDR1 is ENHRY and CDR2 SYGVKD. The CDR3 contains 14 residues. The CDR3 sequence: CAIRGGISYNEQFF. CDR3 bases: TGTGCCATCAGGGGCGGGATCTCCTACAATGAGCAGTTCTTC.